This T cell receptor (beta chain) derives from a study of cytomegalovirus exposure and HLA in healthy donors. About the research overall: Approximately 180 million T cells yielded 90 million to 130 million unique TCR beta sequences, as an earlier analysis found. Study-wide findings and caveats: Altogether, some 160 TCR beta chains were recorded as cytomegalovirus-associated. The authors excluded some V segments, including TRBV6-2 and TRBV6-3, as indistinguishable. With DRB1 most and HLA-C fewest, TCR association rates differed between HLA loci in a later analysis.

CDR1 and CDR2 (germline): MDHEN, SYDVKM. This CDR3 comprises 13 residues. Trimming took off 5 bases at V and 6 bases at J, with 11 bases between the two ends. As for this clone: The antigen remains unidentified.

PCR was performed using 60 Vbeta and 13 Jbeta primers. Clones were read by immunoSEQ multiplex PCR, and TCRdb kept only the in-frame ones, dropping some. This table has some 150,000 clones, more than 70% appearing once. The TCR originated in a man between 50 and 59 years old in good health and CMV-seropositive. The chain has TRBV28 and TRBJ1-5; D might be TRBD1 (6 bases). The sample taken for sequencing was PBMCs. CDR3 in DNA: TGTGCCAGCAGTCCCCCAGGGGCTCAGCCCCAGCATTTT. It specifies CASSPPGAQPQHF.